This TCR beta chain was sequenced in a study of CD8 T cells in Susac syndrome. CDR3 size: 16 residues. Germline CDR1 is MNHEY and CDR2 is SVGAGI. The J segment lost 6 bases and the V segment lost 1 base, leaving 11 bases of the junction unmatched. After extraction with the RNeasy kit, roughly 0.45 to 1 ug of the RNA was reverse transcribed using random hexamers. TCR beta CDR3 was amplified by immunoSEQ multiplex PCR. This amplification extended across 54 Vbeta and 13 Jbeta segments. One entry per CDR3 protein, called by TCRdb with MiXCR from the immunoSEQ multiplex PCR reads. The sample lists roughly 120,000 distinct CDR3 sequences, approximately 96% occurring once.

The receptor comes from a human donor in good health. The sequencing sample was made of CD4+ T cells from PBMCs. The chain recombines TRBV6-5 with TRBJ2-7; 8 bases are shared with TRBD1. The CDR3: CASSYFIPQGDAEQYF. The CDR3 DNA is TGTGCCAGCAGTTACTTCATCCCACAGGGGGACGCCGAGCAGTACTTC.